The 13 T cell receptor beta chains given below trace back to one sample, sequenced in a study of patients and donors after allogeneic stem cell transplantation. TCRdb re-derived calls from the RT-PCR reads in MiXCR, one entry per CDR3 protein. The table shows around 170,000 distinct CDR3 sequences, with 24% occurring only once. Sequencing was done on a sample of blood, either unsorted or a sorted T cell fraction (not recorded which). The origin of the receptors is a human donor who was either an allogeneic HSCT recipient or a stem cell or donor lymphocyte infusion donor (not recorded which). It is not recorded whose cells these are; they may come from a transplant donor.

This clonotype was seen only a few times. The chain recombines TRBV29-1 with TRBJ2-3; D is tentatively TRBD1 or TRBD2 (5 bases each). Trimming stripped 3 bases from V and 4 bases from J, with 8 bases between. The germline CDR1 and CDR2 sequences are SQVTM and ANQGSEA. This CDR3 has 12 residues. The CDR3 here is CSVDEGPDTQYF. The CDR3 coding sequence is TGCAGCGTTGACGAGGGGCCAGATACGCAGTATTTT.

CDR3 sequence reads: CASSTVRGPANRDGYTF. The CDR3 coding sequence is TGTGCCAGCAGCACAGTCCGGGGACCAGCCAACCGAGATGGCTACACCTTC. This rearrangement joins TRBV7-6 to TRBJ1-2; a possible D gene is TRBD1 (5 bases). Per the germline V gene, CDR1 is SGHVS and CDR2 is FNYEAQ. V lost 5 bases and J 6 bases, leaving 25 bases between the germline ends. The CDR3 has 17 amino acids.

The rearrangement uses TRBV5-1 and TRBJ2-2, with 8 positions matching TRBD2. J gave up 4 bases and V 0 bases, and 5 bases lay outside the gene matches. This CDR3 spans 16 amino acids. Germline V gene data show CDR1 as SGHRS and CDR2 as YFSETQ. The CDR3 nucleotides are TGCGCCAGCAGCTTGGTTCTTAGCGGGGCCACCGGGGAGCTGTTTTTT. It specifies CASSLVLSGATGELFF.

V usage is TRBV18 and J usage is TRBJ2-7, with D possibly being TRBD1 or TRBD2 (6 bases each). The CDR3 contains 15 residues. Trimming took off 6 bases at V and 3 bases at J, with 18 bases between the two ends. Germline loops: CDR1 KGHSH, CDR2 LQKENI. CDR3 residues: CASSPRGPSYYEQYF. For the CDR3, the DNA is TGTGCCAGCTCCCCCCGGGGGCCCTCTTACTACGAGCAGTACTTC.

The chain employs TRBV6-5 and TRBJ1-3; D perhaps matches TRBD1 (6 bases). Trimming left V 0 bases short and J 2 bases short, with 17 bases between. The CDR3 totals 18 residues. Germline-derived CDR1 and CDR2 are MNHEY and SVGAGI. The CDR3 sequence is CASSYSRYPDSPGNTIYF. Written as DNA, the CDR3 is TGTGCCAGCAGTTACTCTCGATATCCGGACAGTCCTGGAAACACCATATATTTT.

The chain has TRBV29-1 and TRBJ2-7; unclear D gene. Germline assignment: CDR1 SQVTM and CDR2 ANQGSEA. V was cut by 0 bases and J by 7 bases, with 13 bases left in between. The CDR3 loop spans 13 amino acids. In DNA form, the CDR3 reads TGCAGCGTTGAAGACCTCGTCTTTCGGGAGCAGTACTTC. Protein product: CSVEDLVFREQYF.

The rearrangement links TRBV19 to TRBJ1-6; D is ambiguous. CDR1 LNHDA and CDR2 SQIVND come from the germline V gene (reference sequence). The CDR3 sequence is 16 residues long. Trimming took off 7 bases at V and 2 bases at J, with 15 bases between the two ends. The CDR3 loop is CASKDLAHTYNSPLHF. Written as DNA, the CDR3 is TGTGCCAGTAAGGATTTGGCCCATACCTATAATTCACCCCTCCACTTT.

The chain employs TRBV5-1 and TRBJ2-5, with D unclear. Per the germline V gene, CDR1 is SGHRS and CDR2 is YFSETQ. The CDR3 sequence is 13 residues long. Trimming took off 1 base at V and 4 bases at J, with 8 bases between the two ends. The chain's CDR3 is CASSLNSGETQYF. The DNA of the CDR3 is TGCGCCAGCAGCTTGAACAGTGGAGAGACCCAGTACTTC.

In its sample, this clonotype was seen many times. The chain combines TRBV4-3 with TRBJ1-1, with D perhaps TRBD1 (5 bases). Germline assignment: CDR1 LGHNA and CDR2 YSLEER. The germline V and J ends were trimmed by 0 bases and 7 bases, with 15 bases remaining between them. The CDR3 length is 15 residues. CDR3 sequence: CASSQDSPGVGEAFF. In DNA form, the CDR3 reads TGCGCCAGCAGCCAAGATTCTCCGGGGGTGGGTGAAGCTTTCTTT.

The V gene is TRBV7-9, the J gene TRBJ1-1, with 7 bases lining up with TRBD1. The CDR3 length is 15 residues. The germline V gene has CDR1 SEHNR and CDR2 FQNEAQ (reference sequence). J lost 0 bases, V lost 6 bases, and 7 bases had no gene match. CDR3 region: CASSTGDYMNTEAFF. The CDR3 nucleotides are TGTGCCAGCAGTACAGGGGATTACATGAACACTGAAGCTTTCTTT.

This clonotype appeared many times. The chain combines TRBV29-1 with TRBJ1-4; no definite D call. CDR3 length equals 14 residues. Trimming took 6 bases from V and 2 from J, leaving 13 bases between them. The germline V gene has CDR1 SQVTM and CDR2 ANQGSEA. The CDR3 nucleotides read TGCAGCGTGGGGAACAGAAGGACTAATGAAAAACTGTTTTTT. It specifies CSVGNRRTNEKLFF.

V usage is TRBV6-2 or TRBV6-3 and J usage is TRBJ2-3; 9 nucleotides line up with TRBD2. The germline V gene encodes CDR1 MNHEY and CDR2 SVGEGT. The V gene end was trimmed by 6 bases and the J gene end by 5 bases; junction bases not matched to a gene: 12. This CDR3 is 16 amino acids long. CDR3 protein: CASSRPPAGGRDTQYF. The CDR3 DNA sequence: TGTGCCAGCAGCCGCCCCCCAGCGGGAGGACGAGATACGCAGTATTTT.

This clonotype has just a few counts. The chain uses TRBV29-1 and TRBJ2-4, with D unclear. Germline values: CDR1 SQVTM, CDR2 ANQGSEA. The germline V and J ends were trimmed by 4 bases and 7 bases, with 5 bases remaining between them. This CDR3 contains 10 residues. In DNA form, the CDR3 reads TGCAGCGTTGTAGAGAACATTCAGTACTTC. Translating it yields CSVVENIQYF.